This TCR beta chain stems from a study of blood T cell repertoires in COVID-19. A note on this clone: Other DNA sequences within the sample encode an identical CDR3.

The V gene's germline CDR1 is SQVTM and CDR2 ANQGSEA. V was clipped by 4 bases and J by 2 bases; unmatched bases: 5. The CDR3 has 14 amino acids. In the original analysis: Reference gene primer amplification yielded estimated nucleated cell counts. TCRdb's table, derived via immunoSEQ multiplex PCR, lists solely in-frame clones and lacks some. That table is the source of V, J and clone size, and D and trimming were worked out from the DNA. The table has over 200,000 clones, about nine tenths seen once; the top ten hold less than 3.5%. Sequences were obtained from peripheral blood. The rearrangement links TRBV29-1 to TRBJ1-5, with 7 bases identical to TRBD1. The TCR was taken from a man under 40 with COVID-19, enrolled during active disease. DNA of the CDR3: TGCAGCGTTGGCCAGGGGGTTGGCAATCAGCCCCAGCATTTT. This gives the protein CSVGQGVGNQPQHF.